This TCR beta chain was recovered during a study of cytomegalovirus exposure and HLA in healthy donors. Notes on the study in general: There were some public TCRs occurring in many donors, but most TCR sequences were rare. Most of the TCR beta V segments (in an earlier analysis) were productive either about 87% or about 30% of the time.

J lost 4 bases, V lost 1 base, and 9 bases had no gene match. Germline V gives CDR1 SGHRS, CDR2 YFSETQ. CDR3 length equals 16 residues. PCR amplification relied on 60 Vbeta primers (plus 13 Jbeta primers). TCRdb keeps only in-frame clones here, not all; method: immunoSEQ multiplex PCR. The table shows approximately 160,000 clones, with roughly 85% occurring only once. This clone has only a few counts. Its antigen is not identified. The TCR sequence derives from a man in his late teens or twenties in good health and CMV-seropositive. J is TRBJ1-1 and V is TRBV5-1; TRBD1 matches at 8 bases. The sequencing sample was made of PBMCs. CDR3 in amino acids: CASSLTTGDGSTEAFF. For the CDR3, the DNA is TGCGCCAGCAGCTTGACGACAGGGGATGGGTCCACTGAAGCTTTCTTT.